This TCR beta chain was obtained from a study of CD8+CD57+ T cells in acquired aplastic anemia. Looked up from germline, CDR1 is KGHDR and CDR2 is SFDVKD. This CDR3 is built from 14 residues. Trimming removed 2 bases from V and 3 bases from J, with 6 bases in between. Genomic DNA acted as the template from which TCR beta VDJ combination and CDR3 sequence profiling were carried out. TCRdb re-derived calls from the reads in MiXCR, one entry per CDR3 protein. The sample lists more than 70,000 distinct CDR3 sequences; roughly three quarters were seen once. The patients chosen for sequencing had shown expansion of CD8+CD57+ cells (detected by flow cytometry).

The V and J genes are TRBV24-1 and TRBJ2-2; D uncertain. Sequenced sample: sorted CD4+, CD8+, or CD8+CD57+ T cells (not recorded which) from PBMCs. The receptor comes from a human donor with aplastic anemia. In nucleotides, the CDR3 is TGTGCCACCAGTGATTCTGTCCACACCGGGGAGCTGTTTTTT. Translated: CATSDSVHTGELFF.